The source of this TCR beta chain is a study of OX40 agonist ivuxolimab in advanced cancers. Overall study: In this trial design, patients received ivuxolimab intravenously at 0.01 to 10 mg/kg every 2 weeks. Study-level points and caveats: The expanded peripheral T cells' antigen specificity was not determined.

A remark on this clone: The target antigen is unknown.

Repertoires were generated with immunoSEQ multiplex PCR, while TCRdb's copy carries only in-frame clones and drops some. Found here are about 81,000 clones, 88% of them singletons; the top ten hold approximately 0.45%. Looked up from germline, CDR1 is SNHLY and CDR2 is FYNNEI. Trimming shortened V by 4 bases and J by 0 bases, and 7 bases separated the two germline ends. The CDR3 covers 14 residues. The sample consisted of CD4+ or CD8+ T cells sorted from blood, taken in a trial of the OX40 agonist ivuxolimab. The clonotype originates from an adult with an advanced solid tumor such as melanoma, head and neck, liver or kidney cancer. This chain uses TRBV2 with TRBJ1-3; the D gene is possibly TRBD1 (6 bases). The CDR3 protein is CASSAGHSGNTIYF. CDR3 nucleotides: TGTGCCAGCAGTGCGGGACACTCTGGAAACACCATATATTTT.